The source of this T cell receptor (beta chain) is a study of blood T cell repertoires in COVID-19 (dated by TCRdb to about 2020). About the investigation overall: Collaborator samples came from the United States, Italy and Spain and covered acute and convalescent phases of COVID-19. The prospective study material was composed of cDNA or gDNA derived from T cells, B-cell-depleted T cells, or PBMCs. The repertoires were made available in a free public database intended to serve as a resource for research on the immune response to SARS-CoV-2. Deeply sampled blood TCRbeta repertoires from subjects exposed to, actively infected with, or recovered from COVID-19 were included in the dataset. HLA class I and class II types, where available, came from metadata supplied by the sample provider rather than from assay-based typing. The samples were drawn from the first 160 participants of the ongoing ImmuneRACE study and from 950 to 1,500 subjects provided by 6 global collaborators. A de-identified subject ID, COVID-19 status, age in years and sex were almost always included in the sample metadata.

Relative to germline, V is missing 4 bases and J is missing 4 bases, with 11 bases of the junction outside any gene match. Via the germline V gene, CDR1 is MGHRA and CDR2 YSYEKL. Inclusive of the bounding cysteine and phenylalanine, the CDR3 is 18 residues long. CDR3 DNA is the only sequence kept; it has 54 bases, read in frame from the first base. Each collaborating institution followed its own protocols to collect whole blood in K2EDTA tubes. Collaborator samples were shipped for TCRbeta analysis as frozen whole blood, isolated PBMCs, or DNA extracted from either sample type. TCRbeta CDR3 regions were amplified from genomic DNA by means of the immunoSEQ Assay, a bias-controlled multiplex PCR. The original methods were these. Within the assay, amplification of reference gene primers was used to estimate how many nucleated cells each sample contained. To quantify the absolute abundance of each unique TCRbeta CDR3 rearrangement, sequence reads were collapsed and filtered. For each sample, productive Simpson clonality was calculated as the square root of Simpson's diversity index across productive rearrangements. TCRdb re-hosts the immuneACCESS table, in-frame sequences only. Its copies lack some clones; in the studies checked, an unresolved V gene accounts for under half of them, and the cause for the rest is not known. The DNA was the basis for D and trimming; V, J and clone size are from that table. This sample holds approximately 300,000 clones; about 82% were observed only once. 1.6% of the sample lies in the top ten.

This clone is a singleton in its sample. The specificity of this receptor is unknown. No much larger clonotype is one base removed from it; base qualities were not supplied. General conclusions and limits of the study: How much clinical and demographic metadata was included differed by source and by participant, and the metadata was provided uncurated.

Source material: peripheral blood. The receptor was isolated from a woman aged 45-59 years with acute or convalescent COVID-19. The chain is encoded by TRBV4-1 joined to TRBJ2-6; 9 bases in the junction line up with TRBD1. The nucleotide sequence reads TGCGCCAGCAGCCGTCAGGGACAGGGAGTGTCCGGGGCCAACGTCCTGACTTTC. It translates to CASSRQGQGVSGANVLTF.